This passage covers 4 T cell receptor beta chains from one sample sequenced in a study of control samples from healthy donors and cancer patients. Profiled with immunoSEQ multiplex PCR; TCRdb holds only in-frame clones, not every one. The table has about 51,000 clones, about 88% seen once; the top ten hold 35% to 50%. Sequenced sample: PBMCs. These receptors all stem from a man in his forties or fifties with head and neck cancer.

The chain is built from TRBV19 and TRBJ1-5, with unresolved D. Germline V CDR1 and CDR2: LNHDA, SQIVND (reference sequence). V lost 6 bases, J lost 2 bases, and 8 bases lay in between. The CDR3 has 13 amino acids. CDR3 sequence (DNA): TGTGCCAGTAGCTGGCTGGGCAATCAGCCCCAGCATTTT. It codes for CASSWLGNQPQHF.

The rearrangement uses TRBV3-1 (or the pseudogene TRBV3-2) and TRBJ2-2, with 9 positions matching TRBD2. Germline trimming cut 1 base from V and 7 bases from J; bases unmatched to any gene: 16. Per germline, CDR1 LGHDT and CDR2 YNNKEL (reference sequence). CDR3 length: 19 amino acids. The CDR3 sequence: CASSQVRTRGGAMLGELFF. CDR3 nucleotides: TGTGCCAGCAGCCAAGTGAGGACTCGCGGGGGGGCAATGCTCGGGGAGCTGTTTTTT.

The chain employs TRBV3-1 (or the pseudogene TRBV3-2) and TRBJ2-5, with 11 positions matching TRBD2. The V segment lost 1 base and the J segment 5 bases; nucleotides outside the gene matches: 9. CDR1 and CDR2 (germline): LGHDT, YNNKEL (reference sequence). The length of the CDR3 is 17 residues. CDR3 loop: CASSQGVSGGAGETQYF. The CDR3 DNA sequence: TGTGCCAGCAGCCAAGGGGTTAGCGGGGGGGCCGGTGAGACCCAGTACTTC.

The chain couples TRBV7-2 to TRBJ1-1; no clear D gene. Trimming left V 2 bases short and J 4 bases short, with 17 bases between. The CDR3 is made up of 16 amino acids. From germline, CDR1 is SGHTA and CDR2 FQGNSA. CDR3: CASSLSVGGLRTEAFF. DNA of the CDR3: TGTGCCAGCAGCTTATCGGTCGGCGGGCTGCGCACTGAAGCTTTCTTT.